Listed below are T cell receptor beta chains from one sample, sequenced in a study of cytotoxic CD8 clonotypes in ibrutinib-treated CLL. Profiling relied on immunoSEQ multiplex PCR, and the TCRdb table lists in-frame clones only, not all of them. The sample has 6,500 to 9,000 clones; 60% to 80% are singletons. This specimen was PBMCs, taken before ibrutinib treatment. These receptors were collected from a human donor with chronic lymphocytic leukemia. The CDR3 runs from the conserved cysteine through the conserved F or W. Each record gives: D gene, V gene, clone size, J gene, CDR3 DNA, CDR3 protein. D genes are given only for firm matches. Some rows have no size entry. The others give once, few or many, or a class for an expanded clone.

NA	TRBV7-8	NA	TRBJ2-7	TGTGCCAGCAGCCCCGACTTAGCCTACGAGCAGTACTTC	CASSPDLAYEQYF
TRBD1	TRBV7-8	NA	TRBJ1-2	TGTGCCAGCAGCTTTTACAGGGGGTCTTCGGGCTACACCTTC	CASSFYRGSSGYTF
TRBD2	TRBV11-2	NA	TRBJ2-7	TGTGCCAGCAGCTTAGTTCTTGGGGGACTAGCGGGAGGTGAGCAGTACTTC	CASSLVLGGLAGGEQYF
NA	TRBV21-1	NA	TRBJ2-3	TGTGCCAGCAGCTCACCCGGTGGGGGGGATAGCACAGATACGCAGTATTTT	CASSSPGGGDSTDTQYF
NA	TRBV2	NA	TRBJ2-2	TGTGCCAGCAGACAGGTAGCGAACACCGGGGAGCTGTTTTTT	CASRQVANTGELFF
NA	TRBV7-9	NA	TRBJ2-7	TGTGCCAGCAGCTTAGTAATCTACGAGCAGTACTTC	CASSLVIYEQYF
NA	TRBV10-3	NA	TRBJ1-4	TGTGCCATCTTAATCGGGACTAATGAAAAACTGTTTTTT	CAILIGTNEKLFF
NA	TRBV7-8	once	TRBJ1-6	TGTGCCAGCAGCTCCCGGGACCCCAGGTCCCTCCACTTT	CASSSRDPRSLHF
NA	TRBV11-2	NA	TRBJ2-3	TGTGCCAGCAGCTTCAATCCCGACTTGCGGAGGTGGCCAGATACGCAGTATTTT	CASSFNPDLRRWPDTQYF
NA	TRBV27	NA	TRBJ1-2	TGTGCCAGCAGTTTCCAGGATCAGAGGGATTTGGGCTACACCTTC	CASSFQDQRDLGYTF